This is a list of T cell receptor beta chains from one sample in a study of shared clonotypes between healthy human individuals. TCRdb keeps only in-frame clones here, not all; method: immunoSEQ multiplex PCR. The data contain over a million clones, roughly 95% of them seen just once; the ten biggest clones take up over 1%. The sample consisted of naive CD4+ T cells sorted from blood. The receptors stem from a man aged 25-45 years in good health. Each CDR3 is given with its conserved first and last residue. The D gene is left open where the match is weak. Part of the rows lack a size; the others show once, few, many or a class for expanded clones.

D gene	clone size	J gene	V gene	CDR3 protein	CDR3 DNA
.	.	TRBJ1-4	TRBV25-1	CASSESRDAEKLFF	TGTGCCAGCAGTGAATCCCGGGACGCAGAAAAACTGTTTTTT
.	.	TRBJ1-4	TRBV7-2	CASSYTGSNEKLFF	TGTGCCAGCAGCTATACAGGGTCTAATGAAAAACTGTTTTTT
TRBD1	once	TRBJ1-5	TRBV19	CASSILTGNQPQHF	TGTGCCAGTAGTATCTTGACAGGGAATCAGCCCCAGCATTTT
.	.	TRBJ1-2	TRBV6-5	CASSYSSRGVNYGYTF	TGTGCCAGCAGTTACTCGAGCAGGGGCGTTAACTATGGCTACACCTTC
.	.	TRBJ2-3	TRBV11-2	CASSLDRRGSIDTQYF	TGTGCCAGCAGCTTAGATCGGCGCGGTAGCATCGATACGCAGTATTTT
TRBD2	.	TRBJ2-3	TRBV18	CASSPRVAGVQDTQYF	TGTGCCAGCTCACCACGAGTAGCGGGAGTGCAAGATACGCAGTATTTT
.	.	TRBJ1-1	TRBV27	CASRNFRAFQGTEAFF	TGTGCCAGCAGGAACTTCCGGGCCTTCCAGGGGACTGAAGCTTTCTTT
.	.	TRBJ1-2	TRBV9	CASSPGDSFYGYTF	TGTGCCAGCAGTCCGGGGGACTCCTTCTATGGCTACACCTTC
.	.	TRBJ2-2	TRBV7-3	CASSTNGGLTTGELFF	TGTGCCAGCAGCACAAATGGGGGACTTACCACCGGGGAGCTGTTTTTT
TRBD2	.	TRBJ2-7	TRBV9	CASSPAGTSGRNAPREQYF	TGTGCCAGCAGCCCCGCCGGGACTAGCGGGAGGAACGCCCCCCGCGAGCAGTACTTC
.	.	TRBJ2-1	TRBV28	CASSFQGRSYNEQFF	TGTGCCAGCAGTTTTCAGGGAAGGTCCTACAATGAGCAGTTCTTC
TRBD2	.	TRBJ2-2	TRBV5-4	CASSRSGRDTGELFF	TGTGCCAGCAGCCGTAGCGGGAGGGACACCGGGGAGCTGTTTTTT
.	.	TRBJ1-2	TRBV27	CASSLSIGSLYGYTF	TGTGCCAGCAGTTTATCAATCGGCAGTCTATATGGCTACACCTTC
.	.	TRBJ2-3	TRBV5-1	CASSFGLSITDTQYF	TGCGCCAGCAGCTTCGGACTATCTATCACAGATACGCAGTATTTT
TRBD1	.	TRBJ1-5	TRBV29-1	CSVEGGQGQPQHF	TGCAGCGTTGAAGGGGGACAGGGACAGCCCCAGCATTTT
.	few	TRBJ2-7	TRBV7-9	CASSSGLGRDYEQYF	TGTGCCAGCAGCTCCGGCCTGGGAAGAGACTACGAGCAGTACTTC
TRBD2	.	TRBJ2-1	TRBV5-8	CASSYHGTSGGYNEQFF	TGTGCCAGCAGCTATCACGGGACTAGCGGGGGCTACAATGAGCAGTTCTTC
TRBD1	.	TRBJ1-3	TRBV7-9	CASSGGRGTGRSGNTIYF	TGTGCCAGCAGCGGCGGACGGGGGACAGGACGCTCTGGAAACACCATATATTTT
.	.	TRBJ1-2	TRBV28	CASSLFLEGIANYGYTF	TGTGCCAGCAGTTTGTTCCTTGAGGGGATAGCTAACTATGGCTACACCTTC
.	.	TRBJ1-1	TRBV5-1	CASSSERGGTEAFF	TGCGCCAGCAGCTCGGAACGGGGGGGAACTGAAGCTTTCTTT
TRBD2	.	TRBJ2-7	TRBV18	CASSGLSSGGYEQYF	TGTGCCAGCTCAGGCCTATCGAGCGGGGGCTACGAGCAGTACTTC
.	.	TRBJ1-5	TRBV12-5	CASGLERVGQPQHF	TGTGCTAGTGGTTTGGAAAGGGTGGGTCAGCCCCAGCATTTT
TRBD2	.	TRBJ2-3	TRBV6-6	CAVGTSGNTDTQYF	TGTGCCGTAGGGACTAGCGGGAACACAGATACGCAGTATTTT
.	.	TRBJ2-1	TRBV10-1	CASSDSLYSEQFF	TGCGCCAGCAGTGATTCCCTCTACAGTGAGCAGTTCTTC
TRBD2	once	TRBJ2-3	TRBV18	CASSQKRLAGATTDTQYF	TGTGCCAGCTCACAAAAAAGGCTAGCGGGAGCCACCACAGATACGCAGTATTTT
.	.	TRBJ2-3	TRBV25-1	CASSDLRGTSRTDTQYF	TGTGCCAGCAGTGACCTCAGGGGGACTAGTAGGACAGATACGCAGTATTTT
TRBD1	.	TRBJ2-7	TRBV7-9	CASSPDRVPYEQYF	TGTGCCAGCAGCCCGGACAGGGTGCCCTACGAGCAGTACTTC
.	.	TRBJ2-3	TRBV28	CASSTEYGLTDTQYF	TGTGCCAGCAGCACAGAGTACGGGCTCACAGATACGCAGTATTTT
TRBD1	few	TRBJ1-5	TRBV5-1	CASSLGEGASNQPQHF	TGCGCCAGCAGCTTGGGGGAGGGGGCTAGCAATCAGCCCCAGCATTTT